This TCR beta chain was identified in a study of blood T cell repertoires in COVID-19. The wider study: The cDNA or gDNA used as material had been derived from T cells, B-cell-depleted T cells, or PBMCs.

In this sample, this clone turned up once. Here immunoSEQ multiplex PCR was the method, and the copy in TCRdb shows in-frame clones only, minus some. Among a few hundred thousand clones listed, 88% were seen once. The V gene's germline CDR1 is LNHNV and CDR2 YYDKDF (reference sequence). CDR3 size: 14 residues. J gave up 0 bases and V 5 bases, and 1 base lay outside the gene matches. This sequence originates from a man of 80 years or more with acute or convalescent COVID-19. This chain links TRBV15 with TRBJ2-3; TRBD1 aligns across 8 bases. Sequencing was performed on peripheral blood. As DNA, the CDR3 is TGTGCCACCAGCGGGGACAGGAGCACAGATACGCAGTATTTT. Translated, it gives CATSGDRSTDTQYF.